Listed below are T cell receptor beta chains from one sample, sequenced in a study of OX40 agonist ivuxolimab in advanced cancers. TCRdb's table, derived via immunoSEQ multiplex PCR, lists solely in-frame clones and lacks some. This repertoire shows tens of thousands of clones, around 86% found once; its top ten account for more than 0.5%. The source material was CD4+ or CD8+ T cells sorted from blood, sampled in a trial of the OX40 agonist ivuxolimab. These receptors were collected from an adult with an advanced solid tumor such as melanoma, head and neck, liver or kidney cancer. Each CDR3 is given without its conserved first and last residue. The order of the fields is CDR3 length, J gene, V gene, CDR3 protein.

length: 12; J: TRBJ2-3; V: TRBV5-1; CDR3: ASSAGLGRDTQY
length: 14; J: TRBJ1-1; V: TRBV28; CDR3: ASPPGQGPTSSEAF
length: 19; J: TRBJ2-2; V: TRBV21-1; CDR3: ASSPNRGTSGFLMNTGELF
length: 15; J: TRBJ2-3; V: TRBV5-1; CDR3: ASSLGYGTPHTDTQY
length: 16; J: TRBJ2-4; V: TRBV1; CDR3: TSSLGLAGGLAKNIQY
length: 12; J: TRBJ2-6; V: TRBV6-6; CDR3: ASKLPGKANVLT
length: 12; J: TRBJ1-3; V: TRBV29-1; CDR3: SVTTGLTGNTIY
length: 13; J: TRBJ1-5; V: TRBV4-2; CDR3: ASSQARQGPQPQH
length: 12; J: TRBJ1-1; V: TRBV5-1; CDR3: ASSLDTGGTEAF
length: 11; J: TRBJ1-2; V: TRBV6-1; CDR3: ASSLTGFHGYT
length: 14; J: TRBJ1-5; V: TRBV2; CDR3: ASSGDRAYSNQPQH
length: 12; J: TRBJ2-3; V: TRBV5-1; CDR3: ASTPGQDLDTQY
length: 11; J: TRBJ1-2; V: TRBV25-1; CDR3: ASSDTGGYGYT
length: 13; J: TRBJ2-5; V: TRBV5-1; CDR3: ASSLMPGGKETQY
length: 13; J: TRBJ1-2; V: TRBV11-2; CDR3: ASSLDHGTIYGYT
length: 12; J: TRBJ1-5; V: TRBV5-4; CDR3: ASSRDGSNQPQH
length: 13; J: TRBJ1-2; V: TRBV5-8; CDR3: ASTPDSNSNYGYT
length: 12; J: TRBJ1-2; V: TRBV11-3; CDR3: ASSLSSGEIGYT
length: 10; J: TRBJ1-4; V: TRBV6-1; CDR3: ASSEGREKLF
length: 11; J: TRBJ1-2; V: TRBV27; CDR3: ASSRQVNYGYT
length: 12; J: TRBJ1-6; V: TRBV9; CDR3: ASRRDTAPSPLH
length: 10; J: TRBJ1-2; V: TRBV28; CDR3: ASSSDRAGYT
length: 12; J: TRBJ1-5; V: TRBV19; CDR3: ASSDRATYQPQH
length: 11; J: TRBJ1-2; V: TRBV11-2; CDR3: ASSFPRGDGYT
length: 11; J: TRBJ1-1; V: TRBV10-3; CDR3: AISLGEDTEAF
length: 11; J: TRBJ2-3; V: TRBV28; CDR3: ASMNTAGDTQY
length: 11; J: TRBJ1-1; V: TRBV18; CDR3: ASSPSLNTEAF
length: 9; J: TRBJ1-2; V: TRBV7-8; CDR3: ASSLKGGYT
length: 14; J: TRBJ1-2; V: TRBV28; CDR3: ASSLGQGTANYGYT
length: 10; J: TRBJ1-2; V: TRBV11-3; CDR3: ASSLESAAIR
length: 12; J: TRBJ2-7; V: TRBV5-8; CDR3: ASSADRGRSEQY
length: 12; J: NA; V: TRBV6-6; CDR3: ASSYADIPYEQY
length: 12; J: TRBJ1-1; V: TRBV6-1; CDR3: ASTRTDSNTEAF
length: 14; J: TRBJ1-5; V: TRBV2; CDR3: ASKLNRDNSNQPQH
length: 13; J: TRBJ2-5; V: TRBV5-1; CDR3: ASSFHHRTEETQY
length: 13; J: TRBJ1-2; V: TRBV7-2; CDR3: ASSPLEPLPYGYT
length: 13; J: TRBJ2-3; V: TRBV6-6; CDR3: ASSMTSGGGDTQY
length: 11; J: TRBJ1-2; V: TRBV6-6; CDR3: ASSRRMGHGYT
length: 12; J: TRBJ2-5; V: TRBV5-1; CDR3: ASSLAGGVETQY
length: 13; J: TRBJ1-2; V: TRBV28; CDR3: ASRPRDRGSYGYT
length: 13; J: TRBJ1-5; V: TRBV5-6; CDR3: ASSLGPGPNQPQH
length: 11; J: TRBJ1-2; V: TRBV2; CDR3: ASSGTGFGGYT
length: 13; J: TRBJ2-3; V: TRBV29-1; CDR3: SVGPGLAGRDTQY
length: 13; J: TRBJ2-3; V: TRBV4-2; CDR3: ASSQGGGSTDTQY
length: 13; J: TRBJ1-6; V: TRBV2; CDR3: ASSGWGKKNSPLH
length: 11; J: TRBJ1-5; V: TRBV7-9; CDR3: ASSSSSNQPQH